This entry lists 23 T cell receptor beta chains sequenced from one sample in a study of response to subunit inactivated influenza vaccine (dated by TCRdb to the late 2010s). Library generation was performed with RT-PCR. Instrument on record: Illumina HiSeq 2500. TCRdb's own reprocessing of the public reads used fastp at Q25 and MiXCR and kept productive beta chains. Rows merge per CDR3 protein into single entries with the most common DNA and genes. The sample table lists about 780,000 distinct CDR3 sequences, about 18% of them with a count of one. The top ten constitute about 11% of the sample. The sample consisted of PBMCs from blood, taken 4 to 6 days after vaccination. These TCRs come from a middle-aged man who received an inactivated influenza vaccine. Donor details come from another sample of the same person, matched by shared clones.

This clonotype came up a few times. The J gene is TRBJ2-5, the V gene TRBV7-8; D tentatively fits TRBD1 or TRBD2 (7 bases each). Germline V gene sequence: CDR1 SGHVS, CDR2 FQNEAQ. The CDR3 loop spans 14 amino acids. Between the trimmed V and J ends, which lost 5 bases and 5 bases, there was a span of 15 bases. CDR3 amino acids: CASSRNRGGETQYF. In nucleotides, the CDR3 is TGTGCCAGCAGCCGAAACAGGGGAGGGGAGACCCAGTACTTC.

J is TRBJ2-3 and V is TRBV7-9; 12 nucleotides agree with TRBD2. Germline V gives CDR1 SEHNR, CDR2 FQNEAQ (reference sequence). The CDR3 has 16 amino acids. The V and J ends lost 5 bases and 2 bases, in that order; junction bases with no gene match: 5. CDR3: CASSRRLAGVTDTQYF. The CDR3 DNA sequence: TGTGCCAGCAGCCGAAGACTAGCGGGAGTCACAGATACGCAGTATTTT.

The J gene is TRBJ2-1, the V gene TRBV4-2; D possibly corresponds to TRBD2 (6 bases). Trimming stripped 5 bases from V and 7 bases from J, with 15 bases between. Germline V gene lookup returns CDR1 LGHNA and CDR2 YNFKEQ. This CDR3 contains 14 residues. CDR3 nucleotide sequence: TGTGCCAGCAGCTCGGTTGGCGGGGCGAATGAGCAGTTCTTC. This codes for CASSSVGGANEQFF.

The CDR3 loop is CSAKPRLSNQPQHF. In nucleotides, the CDR3 is TGCAGTGCCAAACCGCGTCTTAGCAATCAGCCCCAGCATTTT. This chain connects TRBV20-1 to TRBJ1-5, with D unresolved. V was shortened by 6 bases and J by 0 bases, with 12 bases between the two germline ends. Germline values: CDR1 DFQATT, CDR2 SNEGSKA (reference sequence). The CDR3 totals 14 residues.

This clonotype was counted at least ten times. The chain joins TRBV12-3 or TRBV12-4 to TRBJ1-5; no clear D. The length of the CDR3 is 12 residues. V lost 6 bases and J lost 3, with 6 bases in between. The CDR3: CASSVPNQPQHF. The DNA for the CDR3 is TGTGCCAGCAGCGTCCCCAATCAGCCCCAGCATTTT.

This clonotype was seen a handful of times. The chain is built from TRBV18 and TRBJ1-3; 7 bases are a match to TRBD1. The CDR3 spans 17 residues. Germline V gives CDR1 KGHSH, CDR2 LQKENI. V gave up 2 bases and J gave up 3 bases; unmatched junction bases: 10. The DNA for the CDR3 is TGTGCCAGCTCACCAAATCCTCCAGGGGGTGTTGGAAACACCATATATTTT. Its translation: CASSPNPPGGVGNTIYF.

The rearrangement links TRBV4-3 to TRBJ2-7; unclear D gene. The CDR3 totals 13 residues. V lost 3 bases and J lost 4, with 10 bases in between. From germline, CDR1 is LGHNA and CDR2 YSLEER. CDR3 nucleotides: TGCGCCAGCAGCCATGACATGGGATACGAGCAGTACTTC. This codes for CASSHDMGYEQYF.

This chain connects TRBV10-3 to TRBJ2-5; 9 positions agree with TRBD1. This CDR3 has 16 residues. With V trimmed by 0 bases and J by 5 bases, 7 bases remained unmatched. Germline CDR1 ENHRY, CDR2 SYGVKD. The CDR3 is CAISESVQGAKETQYF. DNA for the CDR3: TGTGCCATCAGTGAGTCGGTACAGGGGGCAAAGGAGACCCAGTACTTC.

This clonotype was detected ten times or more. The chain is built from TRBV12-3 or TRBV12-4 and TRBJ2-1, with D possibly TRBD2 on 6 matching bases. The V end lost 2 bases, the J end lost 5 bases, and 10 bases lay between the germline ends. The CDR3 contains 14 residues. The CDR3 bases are TGTGCCAGCAGTTTACGGGGGAGCGACAATGAGCAGTTCTTC. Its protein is CASSLRGSDNEQFF.

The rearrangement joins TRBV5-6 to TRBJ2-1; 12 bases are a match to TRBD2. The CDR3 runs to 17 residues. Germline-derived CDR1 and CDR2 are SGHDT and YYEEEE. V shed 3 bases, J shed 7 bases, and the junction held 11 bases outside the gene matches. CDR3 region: CASSSRTSGIPWNEQFF. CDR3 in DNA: TGTGCCAGCAGCTCCAGGACTAGCGGGATTCCGTGGAATGAGCAGTTCTTC.

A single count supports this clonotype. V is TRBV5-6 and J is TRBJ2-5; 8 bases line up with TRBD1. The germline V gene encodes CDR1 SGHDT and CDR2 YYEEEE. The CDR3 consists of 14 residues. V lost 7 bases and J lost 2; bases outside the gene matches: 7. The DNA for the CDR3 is TGTGCCAGCGAAAAAACAGGGGGGCAAGAGACCCAGTACTTC. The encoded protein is CASEKTGGQETQYF.

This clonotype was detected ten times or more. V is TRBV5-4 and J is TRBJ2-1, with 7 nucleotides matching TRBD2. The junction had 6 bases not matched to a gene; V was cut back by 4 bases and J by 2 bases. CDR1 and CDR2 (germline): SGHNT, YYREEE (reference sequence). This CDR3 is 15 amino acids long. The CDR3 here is CASSLSGDPYNEQFF. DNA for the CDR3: TGTGCCAGCAGCCTAAGCGGGGATCCCTACAATGAGCAGTTCTTC.

CDR3 amino acids: CSARVPGGVGELFF. Here the CDR3 DNA reads TGCAGTGCTAGAGTCCCCGGTGGGGTCGGGGAGCTGTTTTTT. This sequence joins TRBV20-1 and TRBJ2-2; unclear D gene. Germline CDR1 DFQATT, CDR2 SNEGSKA (reference sequence). The CDR3 totals 14 residues. Trimming took off 1 base at V and 7 bases at J, with 13 bases between the two ends.

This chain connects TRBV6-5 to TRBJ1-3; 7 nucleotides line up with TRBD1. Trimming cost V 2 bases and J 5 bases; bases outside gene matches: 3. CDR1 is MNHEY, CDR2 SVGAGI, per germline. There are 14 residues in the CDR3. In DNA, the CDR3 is TGTGCCAGCAGTTACACAGGGGTCAGAAACACCATATATTTT. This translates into CASSYTGVRNTIYF.

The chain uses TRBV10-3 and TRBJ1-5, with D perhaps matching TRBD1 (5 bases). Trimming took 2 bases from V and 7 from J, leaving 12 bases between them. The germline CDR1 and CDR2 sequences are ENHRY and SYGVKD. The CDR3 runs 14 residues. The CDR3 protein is CAISEDRVTQPQHF. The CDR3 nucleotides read TGTGCCATCAGTGAGGACAGAGTTACACAGCCCCAGCATTTT.

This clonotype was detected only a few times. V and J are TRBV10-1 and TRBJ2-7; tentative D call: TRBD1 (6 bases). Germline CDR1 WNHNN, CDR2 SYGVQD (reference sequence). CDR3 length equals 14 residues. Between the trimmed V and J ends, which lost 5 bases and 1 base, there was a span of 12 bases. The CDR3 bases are TGCGCCAGCAGTATGGGGACATTGTCCTACGAGCAGTACTTC. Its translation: CASSMGTLSYEQYF.

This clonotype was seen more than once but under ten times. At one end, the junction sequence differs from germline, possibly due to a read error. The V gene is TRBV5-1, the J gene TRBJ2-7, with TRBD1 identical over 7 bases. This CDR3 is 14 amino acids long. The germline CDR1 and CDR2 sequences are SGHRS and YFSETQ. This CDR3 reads CASSLVEGADPESF. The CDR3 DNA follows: TGCGCCAGCAGCTTGGTTGAGGGGGCGGACCCGGAGAGCTTC.

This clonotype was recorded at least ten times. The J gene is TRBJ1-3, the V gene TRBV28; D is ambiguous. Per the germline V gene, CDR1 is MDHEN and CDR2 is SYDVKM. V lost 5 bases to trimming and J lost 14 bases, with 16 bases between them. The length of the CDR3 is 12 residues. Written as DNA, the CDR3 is TGTGCCAGCAGTGTAGGACTGAGTCTGCTATATTTT. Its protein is CASSVGLSLLYF.

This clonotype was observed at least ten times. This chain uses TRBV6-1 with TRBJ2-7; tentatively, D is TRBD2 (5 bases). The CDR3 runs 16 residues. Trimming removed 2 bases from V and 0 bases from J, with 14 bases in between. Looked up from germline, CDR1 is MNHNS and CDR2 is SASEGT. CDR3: CASSEPRTEHSYEQYF. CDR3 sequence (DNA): TGTGCCAGCAGTGAACCCAGGACTGAACACTCCTACGAGCAGTACTTC.

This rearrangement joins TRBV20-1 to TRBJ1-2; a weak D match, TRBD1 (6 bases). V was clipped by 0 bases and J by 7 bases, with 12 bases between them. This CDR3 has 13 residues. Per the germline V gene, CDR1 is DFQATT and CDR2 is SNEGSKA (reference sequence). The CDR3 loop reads CSAREEGGSGYTF. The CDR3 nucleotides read TGCAGTGCTAGAGAGGAGGGGGGGAGTGGCTACACCTTC.

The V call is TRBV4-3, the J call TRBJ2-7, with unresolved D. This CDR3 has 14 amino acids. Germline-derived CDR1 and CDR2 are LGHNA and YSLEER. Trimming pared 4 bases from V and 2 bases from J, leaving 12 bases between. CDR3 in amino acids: CASSPIGRTYEQYF. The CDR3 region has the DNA TGCGCCAGCAGCCCCATCGGGCGGACCTACGAGCAGTACTTC.

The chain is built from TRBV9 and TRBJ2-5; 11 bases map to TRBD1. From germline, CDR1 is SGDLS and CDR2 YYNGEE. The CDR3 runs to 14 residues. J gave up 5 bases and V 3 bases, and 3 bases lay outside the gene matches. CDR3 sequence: CASSGTGGSETQYF. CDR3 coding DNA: TGTGCCAGCAGCGGGACAGGGGGCAGTGAGACCCAGTACTTC.

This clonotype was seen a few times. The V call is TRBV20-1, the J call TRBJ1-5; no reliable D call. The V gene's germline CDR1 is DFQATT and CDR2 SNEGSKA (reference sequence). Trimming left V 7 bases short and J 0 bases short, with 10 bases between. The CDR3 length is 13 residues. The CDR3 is CSVRRYSNQPQHF. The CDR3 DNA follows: TGCAGTGTCCGCCGGTATAGCAATCAGCCCCAGCATTTT.